Here is one T cell receptor (beta chain) with its context. This clonotype is categorized as medium-sized (0.01 to 0.1%). Its antigen is unknown. Within one base of it there is no much larger clone, and no base qualities were kept. A BD FACSAria II cell sorter was used to sort four subsets, defined by PD-1 and/or TIGIT, from live CD3+CD8+TCRalphabeta+ cells. To characterize how relevant each subset is to anti-PD-1 therapy response, circulating CD8 T cells were sorted into four subsets based on PD-1 and TIGIT expression. From each sorted CD8 T-cell subset, both TCR alpha and TCR beta chains were sequenced. Peripheral blood was collected at three points: before the first anti-PD-1 injection, after two injections and after four injections. PBMCs were isolated immediately by Ficoll gradient centrifugation. Until use, PBMCs were stored frozen in liquid nitrogen in RPMI containing about 22% FCS and 10% DMSO. After thawing, PBMCs were stained with a viability dye plus antibodies against CD3, CD8alpha, TCRalphabeta, PD-1 and TIGIT. Total RNA was extracted with the RNeasy Kit, and a RIN above 7 was reached by every sample.

The sample belongs to a study of circulating CD8 cells and anti-PD-1 response in melanoma (dated by TCRdb to 2018 to 2020). Regarding the research as a whole: Nivolumab was administered to patients intravenously at 3 mg/kg every 2 weeks. Of the roughly 13 patients in the melanoma cohort, anti-PD-1 was received as first-line therapy by seven patients, and prior targeted therapy or immunotherapy had been received by six patients. Responders were defined as patients showing complete or partial responses, and non-responders as patients showing stable or progressive disease (RECIST v1.1). A total of around 11 melanoma patients were included in the TCR repertoire analysis, 4 of them responders and 7 non-responders. PD-1 on on-treatment samples was detected using a biotinylated anti-human IgG4 antibody. The study at large found these results: The published TCR repertoire comparisons used only baseline and M1 samples from a small cohort with few responders. Because material was limited, most experiments were generally run without replicates. The cohort mixed treatment-naive and previously treated patients, which the authors noted could influence results. Tumor material was not accessible, so tumor reactivity was assessed by peptide assays on expanded sorted subsets instead. The DNEG repertoire had the highest diversity, the PD-1 and DPOS repertoires had similar and higher clonality, and the TIGIT repertoires had the lowest diversity. Between subsets, repertoires were largely private, with fewer than 7.5% of TRB clonotypes shared at M1, and the highest sharing was seen between DPOS and TIGIT.

The germline V end is reduced by 5 bases and the J end by 2 bases; junction bases left unmatched: 6. Per the germline V gene, SNHLY is the CDR1 and FYNNEI is the CDR2. The CDR3 contains 16 residues, cysteine and phenylalanine counted. Of the read, only the CDR3 DNA is kept; its 48 bases are in frame from base 1. This sample was sequenced with a NextSeq 500. The QIAseq Immune Repertoire RNA Library Kit, Human TCR Panel, was used to prepare TCR libraries from 15 ng of total RNA. TCR libraries were sequenced on an Illumina NextSeq with a Mid Output V2 kit, using asymmetric 261x41 paired-end reads. Every TCR library was diluted down to around 4 nM, then pooled, denatured and loaded at roughly 0.91 pM. In the source study's methods: TCR FASTQ files were processed in the QIAGEN GeneGlobe Data Analysis Center, and downstream analysis was performed in R 3.5.2. To get clonality, Shannon entropy was normalized by the log of the number of unique productive sequences and the result was subtracted from one. Within each subset, Fisher exact tests at 5% FDR identified TRA or TRB clonotypes differing in abundance between baseline and M1. Differentially abundant clonotypes were grouped as emerging, expanding, contracting or non-expanding/contracting. Morisita's overlap index was used to measure repertoire overlap between patients. In-frame beta chains were kept once TCRdb had trimmed the public reads at Q25 with fastp and called clones with MiXCR. Rows with a matching CDR3 protein are joined into one entry that keeps the most common DNA and genes. The V and J calls were not made by the authors but by TCRdb's processing. This sample is represented by over 1,100 distinct CDR3 sequences; 8.8% of them were singletons. The ten largest clonotypes hold 4.5% to 6% of the sample.

The sequence came from a human donor with melanoma. The chain is encoded by TRBV2 joined to TRBJ2-3; 11 bases in the junction line up with TRBD2. Here the sequenced sample was CD8+ T cells from PBMCs, taken at baseline or after one month of anti-PD-1 therapy (not recorded which). The CDR3 sequence is CASSFSGLAVTDTQYF. The DNA reads TGTGCCAGCAGTTTCTCGGGACTAGCGGTCACAGATACGCAGTATTTT.